The 8 T cell receptor beta chains below come from one sample, sequenced in a study of T cells after yellow fever vaccination. In TCRdb, the 5' RACE reads were re-called with MiXCR into one record per CDR3 protein. Of some 500,000 distinct CDR3 sequences listed, roughly 13% are singletons. The sequenced sample was PBMCs, obtained on the day of the yellow fever booster vaccination. These receptors all stem from a man aged 30 to 39 who received the YFV17D yellow fever vaccine.

This clonotype has a count of ten or more. The chain recombines TRBV5-4 with TRBJ1-1; D call uncertain. Deletions cut 2 bases from V and 1 base from J, with 6 bases between. Germline-derived CDR1 and CDR2 are SGHNT and YYREEE (reference sequence). The CDR3 consists of 13 residues. The CDR3 loop reads CASSFPENTEAFF. Written as DNA, the CDR3 is TGTGCCAGCAGCTTTCCCGAGAACACTGAAGCTTTCTTT.

In its sample, this clonotype was seen a few times. This chain joins TRBV3-1 and TRBJ2-3, with D uncertain. The germline V gene encodes CDR1 LGHDT and CDR2 YNNKEL (reference sequence). V was trimmed by 4 bases and J by 6 bases, leaving 14 bases between them. The CDR3 runs to 14 residues. The CDR3 sequence is CASSLRALGDTQYF. In DNA form, the CDR3 reads TGTGCCAGCAGCCTAAGGGCCTTGGGGGATACGCAGTATTTT.

The CDR3 nucleotides read TGTGCCAGCAGCCAAGCCGGGACAGGGGGCAATTCACCCCTCCACTTT. Amino acids: CASSQAGTGGNSPLHF. The chain couples TRBV3-1 to TRBJ1-6; 12 bases are shared with TRBD1. Germline assignment: CDR1 LGHDT and CDR2 YNNKEL (reference sequence). The length of the CDR3 is 16 residues. The V gene end was trimmed by 1 base and the J gene end by 7 bases; junction bases not matched to a gene: 2.

This sequence joins TRBV5-1 and TRBJ1-2, with D maybe TRBD1 (6 bases). The CDR3 sequence is 16 residues long. Germline CDR1 is SGHRS and CDR2 is YFSETQ. Trimming stripped 4 bases from V and 3 bases from J, with 19 bases between. The CDR3 DNA reads as TGCGCCAGCAGCGACGGACGGGGGCCGGGTTACTATGGCTACACCTTC. It encodes CASSDGRGPGYYGYTF.

This clonotype appeared a few times. The chain couples TRBV6-5 to TRBJ2-1; weak D call: TRBD1 (7 bases). The V gene's germline CDR1 is MNHEY and CDR2 SVGAGI. V was clipped by 0 bases and J by 6 bases, with 12 bases between them. This CDR3 is 15 amino acids long. Here the CDR3 DNA reads TGTGCCAGCAGTTACTCCAGGGGGGCACTCAATGAGCAGTTCTTC. Amino acid sequence: CASSYSRGALNEQFF.

This clonotype showed up many times. This CDR3 reads CASSLAGGLSSYEQYF. The CDR3, as DNA: TGTGCCAGCAGTTTAGCGGGAGGCCTCAGCTCCTACGAGCAGTACTTC. The gene calls are TRBV28 and TRBJ2-7; 8 bases are shared with TRBD2. The CDR3 extends over 16 amino acids. CDR1 is MDHEN, CDR2 SYDVKM, per germline. Losses at the gene ends were 2 bases for V and 0 bases for J; bases not matched to a gene: 6.

The rearrangement links TRBV7-2 to TRBJ2-2; 12 nucleotides match TRBD2. From germline, CDR1 is SGHTA and CDR2 FQGNSA. The CDR3 spans 17 residues. The junction had 11 bases not matched to a gene; V was cut back by 3 bases and J by 9 bases. The CDR3 region has the DNA TGTGCCAGCAGCTTCGGGCTAGCGGGAGGGATGCGTAGGGAGCTGTTTTTT. Translated, it gives CASSFGLAGGMRRELFF.

This clonotype was recorded many times. The rearrangement joins TRBV6-2 or TRBV6-3 to TRBJ2-7, with D tentatively TRBD1 (6 bases). The CDR3 sequence is 13 residues long. Germline V gene data show CDR1 as MNHEY and CDR2 as SVGEGT. Trimming took 6 bases from V and 4 from J, leaving 13 bases between them. CDR3: CASSYRVDYEQYF. The CDR3 DNA reads TGTGCCAGCAGCTACAGGGTAGATTACGAGCAGTACTTC.